The text below deals with one T cell receptor (beta chain). Its antigen remains unidentified. The entry originates in a study of shared clonotypes between healthy human individuals. Study-wide background: Each donor had three CD4 naive, three CD4 memory, two CD8 naive and one CD8 memory plate. The study's findings and limits: Roughly 5.3% of naive CD4 clonotypes were common to several donors. Clonotypes shared by all four sorted-subset donors had higher generation probabilities than non-shared clonotypes. Memory subsets generally showed lower estimated richness than naive subsets.

The naive CD8 fraction comprised CD45RO-negative cells positively selected for CCR7 and excluded terminally differentiated effector memory CD45RA+ cells. This CDR3 comprises 16 residues. The V gene lost 2 bases and the J gene lost 3 bases, with 14 bases spanning the gap. In germline, CDR1 is ENHRY, CDR2 SYGVKD. Clones were sequenced by immunoSEQ multiplex PCR, and TCRdb holds only the in-frame ones, with some missing. The profile shows millions of clones, around 96% of them singletons. The chain couples TRBV10-3 to TRBJ1-5; no reliable D call. Source material: naive CD8+ T cells sorted from blood. The receptor's source is a man younger than 35 in good health. The CDR3 protein is CAISERLKTANQPQHF. For the CDR3, the DNA is TGTGCCATCAGTGAGCGGCTTAAGACCGCCAATCAGCCCCAGCATTTT.